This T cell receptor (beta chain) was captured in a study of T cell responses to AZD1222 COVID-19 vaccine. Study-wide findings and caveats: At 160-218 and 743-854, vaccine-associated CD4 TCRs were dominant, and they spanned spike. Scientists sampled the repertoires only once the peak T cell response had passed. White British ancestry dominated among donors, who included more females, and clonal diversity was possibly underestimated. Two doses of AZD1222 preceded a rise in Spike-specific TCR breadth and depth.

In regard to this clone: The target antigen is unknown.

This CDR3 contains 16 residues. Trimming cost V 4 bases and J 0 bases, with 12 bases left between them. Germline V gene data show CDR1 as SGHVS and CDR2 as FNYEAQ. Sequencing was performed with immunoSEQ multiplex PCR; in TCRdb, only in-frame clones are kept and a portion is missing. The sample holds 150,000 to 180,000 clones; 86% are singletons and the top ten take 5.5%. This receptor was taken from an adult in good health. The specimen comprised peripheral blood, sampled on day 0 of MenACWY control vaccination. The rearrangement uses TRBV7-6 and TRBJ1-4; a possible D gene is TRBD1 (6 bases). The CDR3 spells CASSSRQDATNEKLFF. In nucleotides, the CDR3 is TGTGCCAGCAGCTCCCGACAGGACGCAACTAATGAAAAACTGTTTTTT.